Many counts were recorded for the clone carrying this TCR beta chain. The antigen remains undetermined. This entry belongs to a study of early T cells in non-severe SARS-CoV-2 infection. Turning to the study itself: Sequencing of bulk RNA from unsorted whole blood was done, without chain pairing.

The study's findings and limits: There was a bias toward anti-spike CD8 responses in VDJdb matching, which missed private and CD4 specificities.

The CDR3 is 11 residues long. Germline V gives CDR1 MDHEN, CDR2 SYDVKM. V gave up 5 bases and J gave up 5 bases, with 4 bases separating them. Separate cDNA molecules each had unique molecular identifiers attached to them. Each CDR3 protein gets one entry after TCRdb re-called the 5' RACE reads with MiXCR. The data show approximately 66,000 distinct CDR3 sequences, with 9.5% to 15% seen just once and around 4.6% held by the top ten. Sequenced: whole blood. The sequence derives from an adult who was a healthcare worker with PCR-confirmed SARS-CoV-2 infection or an uninfected control (not recorded which). The chain has TRBV28 and TRBJ2-1; D is unclear. This CDR3 is CASSVNNEQFF. The CDR3 DNA sequence: TGTGCCAGCAGTGTAAACAATGAGCAGTTCTTC.